The 19 T cell receptor beta chains reported below all come from one sample, sequenced in a study of vaccination and CD4 T cells after COVID-19. Described time point: late sampling 161 to 241 days after vaccination in three convalescent patients. Treatment meaning: approximately 9-day PBMC culture with coronavirus spike peptide pools or control peptides (ViraFEST assay). Their antigens are not known. Oncomine TCR Beta short-read sequencing was applied to DNA from cultured CD4+ T cells. TCRdb independently ran MiXCR on the PCR reads; one entry per CDR3 protein. Seen here are around 18,000 distinct CDR3 sequences, 51% observed once, and the top ten hold 21%. The sample was CD4+ T cells from blood, cultured in vitro, taken about 7 months after SARS-CoV-2 vaccination. These receptors were taken from a human donor who had recovered from COVID-19.

This clonotype has only a few counts. The chain joins TRBV7-8 to TRBJ2-2; 12 bases line up with TRBD2. The V segment lost 4 bases and the J segment 0 bases; nucleotides outside the gene matches: 0. Germline V gene lookup returns CDR1 SGHVS and CDR2 FQNEAQ. This CDR3 has 16 residues. CDR3 sequence reads: CASSSSGGANTGELFF. CDR3 sequence (DNA): TGTGCCAGCAGCTCTAGCGGGGGGGCGAACACCGGGGAGCTGTTTTTT.

There are a few counts of this clonotype. This rearrangement joins TRBV7-2 to TRBJ1-2; D perhaps matches TRBD1 (6 bases). Between the trimmed V and J ends, which lost 0 bases and 5 bases, there was a span of 16 bases. Germline lookup yields CDR1 SGHTA and CDR2 FQGNSA. This CDR3 has 16 residues. CDR3 in amino acids: CASSLAMGGAIYGYTF. The CDR3 coding sequence is TGTGCCAGCAGCTTAGCGATGGGGGGCGCGATTTATGGCTACACCTTC.

The chain recombines TRBV19 with TRBJ2-7; D gene unclear. Per germline, CDR1 LNHDA and CDR2 SQIVND (reference sequence). V was pared by 7 bases and J by 2 bases, with 9 bases between. This CDR3 has 12 amino acids. CDR3 residues: CASIDKPYEQYF. The DNA of the CDR3 is TGTGCCAGTATCGACAAACCCTACGAGCAGTACTTC.

V is TRBV6-1 and J is TRBJ2-3; 8 bases are shared with TRBD1. Per the germline V gene, CDR1 is MNHNS and CDR2 is SASEGT. V shed 8 bases and J 1 base; nucleotides not matched to a gene: 5. The CDR3 length is 14 residues. CDR3 loop: CASSPGQGTDTQYF. In DNA form, the CDR3 reads TGTGCCAGCTCACCGGGACAGGGCACAGATACGCAGTATTTT.

V gene TRBV28 combines with J gene TRBJ2-7, with D unclear. Germline values: CDR1 MDHEN, CDR2 SYDVKM. CDR3 length: 14 amino acids. The V gene lost 5 bases and the J gene lost 3 bases, with 14 bases spanning the gap. The CDR3 loop is CASSRADTSYEQYF. Here the CDR3 DNA reads TGTGCCAGCAGTCGAGCCGACACCAGCTACGAGCAGTACTTC.

The chain joins TRBV30 to TRBJ1-5; the D gene is possibly TRBD1 (6 bases). The V gene lost 3 bases and the J gene lost 5 bases, with 14 bases spanning the gap. The CDR3 covers 14 residues. CDR1 and CDR2 from the germline V gene are GTSNPN and SVGIG (reference sequence). This CDR3 is CAWRAGGPHQPQHF. In DNA form, the CDR3 reads TGTGCCTGGAGGGCTGGGGGGCCCCATCAGCCCCAGCATTTT.

The chain carries TRBV12-3 or TRBV12-4 and TRBJ2-7; 12 bases are a match to TRBD2. This CDR3 region has 17 residues. V lost 5 bases and J lost 3; bases outside the gene matches: 11. Here the CDR3 reads CASSPRGRTSGNYEQYF. CDR3 DNA sequence: TGTGCCAGCAGTCCCCGAGGCCGGACTAGCGGGAACTACGAGCAGTACTTC.

This rearrangement joins TRBV11-3 to TRBJ1-6, with D possibly being TRBD1 (5 bases). The CDR3 is made up of 17 amino acids. Germline V lookup: CDR1 SGHNT, CDR2 YENEEA. The ends were cut back, 0 bases at V and 8 bases at J, with 17 bases in the middle. Here the CDR3 DNA reads TGTGCCAGCAGCTTAGATCCCCCAGGGTTACGTGATTCACCCCTCCACTTT. Protein product: CASSLDPPGLRDSPLHF.

The chain couples TRBV27 to TRBJ1-4, with unresolved D. From germline, CDR1 is MNHEY and CDR2 SMNVEV (reference sequence). Trimming took 0 bases from V and 5 from J, leaving 7 bases between them. This CDR3 is 14 amino acids long. The CDR3 spells CASSLSGVNEKLFF. For the CDR3, the DNA is TGTGCCAGCAGTTTATCTGGGGTCAATGAAAAACTGTTTTTT.

This chain joins TRBV20-1 and TRBJ2-5; a weak D match, TRBD2 (5 bases). CDR1 DFQATT and CDR2 SNEGSKA come from the germline V gene (reference sequence). This CDR3 is 14 amino acids long. The V end was cut by 6 bases, the J end by 7 bases, with 21 bases between. CDR3 amino acids: CSAIERQTPGTQYF. CDR3 DNA sequence: TGCAGTGCCATAGAGCGGCAGACCCCAGGGACCCAGTACTTC.

V gene TRBV6-1 combines with J gene TRBJ2-1; D is ambiguous. Germline V gives CDR1 MNHNS, CDR2 SASEGT. Trimming took off 7 bases at V and 4 bases at J, with 5 bases between the two ends. This CDR3 is 11 amino acids long. Here the CDR3 reads CASNIYNEQFF. CDR3 DNA: TGTGCCAGCAATATATACAATGAGCAGTTCTTC.

V and J are TRBV6-2 or TRBV6-3 and TRBJ2-3, with D hard to call. This CDR3 is 13 amino acids long. With 6 bases removed from V and 6 bases from J, the gap between germline ends came to 13 bases. Per germline, CDR1 MNHEY and CDR2 SVGEGT. The CDR3 DNA follows: TGTGCCAGCAGCCGACCTACTCCGGATACGCAGTATTTT. Translated, it gives CASSRPTPDTQYF.

This clonotype has only one observation. The chain recombines TRBV5-4 with TRBJ1-1; a possible D gene is TRBD1 (6 bases). Looked up from germline, CDR1 is SGHNT and CDR2 is YYREEE (reference sequence). V was pared by 4 bases and J by 2 bases, with 18 bases between. This CDR3 has 16 residues. The CDR3: CASSPKGGTLNTEAFF. For the CDR3, the DNA is TGTGCCAGCAGCCCAAAAGGGGGGACTTTAAACACTGAAGCTTTCTTT.

This chain joins TRBV18 and TRBJ2-7; unclear D gene. The CDR3 covers 14 residues. The germline CDR1 and CDR2 sequences are KGHSH and LQKENI. The V gene lost 3 bases and the J gene lost 2 bases, with 11 bases spanning the gap. The CDR3 DNA reads TGTGCCAGCTCACCCCACCCAGACACCTACGAGCAGTACTTC. Protein product: CASSPHPDTYEQYF. Filled out from reference TRBV18 and TRBJ2-7, the complete variable domain reads NAGVMQNPRHLVRRRGQEARLRCSPMKGHSHVYWYRQLPEEGLKFMVYLQKENIIDESGMPKERFSAEFPKEGPSILRIQQVVRGDSAAYFCASSPHPDTYEQYFGPGTRLTVT.

This clonotype was observed a few times. This rearrangement joins TRBV7-2 to TRBJ2-3, with D maybe TRBD2 (6 bases). CDR1 and CDR2 (germline): SGHTA, FQGNSA. Trimming left V 1 base short and J 8 bases short, with 13 bases between. The CDR3 sequence is 14 residues long. In DNA form, the CDR3 reads TGTGCCAGCAGCTTAGAGGGCGGGGCCCCTACGCAGTATTTT. Amino acid sequence: CASSLEGGAPTQYF.

The V gene is TRBV20-1, the J gene TRBJ2-3; 9 bases match TRBD2. From germline, CDR1 is DFQATT and CDR2 SNEGSKA (reference sequence). Trimming cost V 4 bases and J 2 bases; bases outside gene matches: 10. CDR3 length equals 16 residues. Here the CDR3 DNA reads TGCAGTGCTACCACTACGGAGCGGGGGGCCACAGATACGCAGTATTTT. Its protein product is CSATTTERGATDTQYF.

The DNA for the CDR3 is TGCGCCAGCAGCCAAGACAGGGGCACTGAAGCTTTCTTT. The encoded protein is CASSQDRGTEAFF. V usage is TRBV4-3 and J usage is TRBJ1-1; possible D gene TRBD1, 6 bases. V was cut by 0 bases and J by 4 bases, with 6 bases left in between. The CDR3 is 13 amino acids. Germline CDR1 LGHNA, CDR2 YSLEER.

The gene calls are TRBV7-3 and TRBJ2-1; 7 bases fit TRBD2. This CDR3 contains 15 residues. CDR1 and CDR2 (germline): SGHTA, FQGTGA. V was pared by 1 base and J by 5 bases, with 5 bases of the junction left unmatched. In DNA form, the CDR3 reads TGTGCCAGCAGCTTAAGTCTAGCGGACGACAATGAGCAGTTCTTC. Protein sequence: CASSLSLADDNEQFF.

The gene calls are TRBV20-1 and TRBJ1-3; D gene unclear. The ends were cut back, 0 bases at V and 0 bases at J, with 9 bases in the middle. The CDR3 covers 15 residues. Germline values: CDR1 DFQATT, CDR2 SNEGSKA (reference sequence). In nucleotides, the CDR3 is TGCAGTGCTAGAGATGAAAGTTACTCTGGAAACACCATATATTTT. Its translation: CSARDESYSGNTIYF.